The clone carrying this TCR beta chain has just a few counts. The ends lost 0 bases at V and 5 bases at J; junction bases unmatched: 16. The V gene's germline CDR1 is SGHRS and CDR2 YFSETQ. This CDR3 region has 18 residues. This entry comes from a study of response to subunit inactivated influenza vaccine. TCRdb redid the calling of the RT-PCR reads with MiXCR, one entry per CDR3 protein. The repertoire includes a few hundred thousand distinct CDR3 sequences, approximately 11% of them detected once, and 12% sits in the top ten. The input for sequencing was PBMCs from blood, taken about 40 days after vaccination. The chain links TRBV5-1 to TRBJ2-5; 7 bases are a match to TRBD1. This TCR came from a man over 45 who received an inactivated influenza vaccine. Here the CDR3 reads CASSLGRSGQMPGETQYF. DNA of the CDR3: TGCGCCAGCAGCTTGGGAAGGTCGGGACAGATGCCGGGGGAGACCCAGTACTTC.